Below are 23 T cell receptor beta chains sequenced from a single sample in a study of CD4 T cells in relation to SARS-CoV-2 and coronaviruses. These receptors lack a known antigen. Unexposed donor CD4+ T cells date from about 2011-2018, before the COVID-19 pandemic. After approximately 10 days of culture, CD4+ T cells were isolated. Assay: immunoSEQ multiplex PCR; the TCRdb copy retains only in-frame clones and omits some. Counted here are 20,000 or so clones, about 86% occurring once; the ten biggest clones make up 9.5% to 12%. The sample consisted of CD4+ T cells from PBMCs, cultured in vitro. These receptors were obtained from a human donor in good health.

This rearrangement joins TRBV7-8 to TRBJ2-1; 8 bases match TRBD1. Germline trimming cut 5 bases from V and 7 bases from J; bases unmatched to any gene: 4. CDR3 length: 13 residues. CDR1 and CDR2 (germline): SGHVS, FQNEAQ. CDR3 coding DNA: TGTGCCAGCAGCCTAAGGACAGGGAATGAGCAGTTCTTC. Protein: CASSLRTGNEQFF. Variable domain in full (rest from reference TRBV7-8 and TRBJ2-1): GAGVSQSPRYKVAKRGQDVALRCDPISGHVSLFWYQQALGQGPEFLTYFQNEAQLDKSGLPSDRFFAERPEGSVSTLKIQRTQQEDSAVYLCASSLRTGNEQFFGPGTRLTVL.

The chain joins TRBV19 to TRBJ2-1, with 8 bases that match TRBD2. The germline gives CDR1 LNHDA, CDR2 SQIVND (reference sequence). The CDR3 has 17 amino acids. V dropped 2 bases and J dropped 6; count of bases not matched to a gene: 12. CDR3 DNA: TGTGCCAGTAGTATAAGTCGGGAGGCGGGAGGTAGCAATGAGCAGTTCTTC. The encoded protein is CASSISREAGGSNEQFF.

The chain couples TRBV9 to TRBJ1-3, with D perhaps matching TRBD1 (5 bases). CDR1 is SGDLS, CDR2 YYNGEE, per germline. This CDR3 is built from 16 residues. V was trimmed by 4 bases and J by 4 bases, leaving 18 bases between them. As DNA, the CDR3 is TGTGCCAGCAGCCCTCAGGGACCCTTGGGGGGAAACACCATATATTTT. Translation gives CASSPQGPLGGNTIYF.

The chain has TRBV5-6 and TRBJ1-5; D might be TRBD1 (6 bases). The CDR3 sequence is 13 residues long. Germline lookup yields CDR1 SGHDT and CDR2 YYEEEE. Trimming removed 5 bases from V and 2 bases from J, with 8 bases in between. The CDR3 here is CASSGQRNQPQHF. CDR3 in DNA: TGTGCCAGCAGTGGACAGCGCAATCAGCCCCAGCATTTT.

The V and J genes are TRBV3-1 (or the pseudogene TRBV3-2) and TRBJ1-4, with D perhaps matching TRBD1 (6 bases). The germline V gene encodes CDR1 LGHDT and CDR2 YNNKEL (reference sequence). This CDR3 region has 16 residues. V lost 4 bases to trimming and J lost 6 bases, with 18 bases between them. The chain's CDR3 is CASSPAVGGADEKLFF. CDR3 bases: TGTGCCAGCAGCCCGGCTGTGGGGGGCGCGGATGAAAAACTGTTTTTT.

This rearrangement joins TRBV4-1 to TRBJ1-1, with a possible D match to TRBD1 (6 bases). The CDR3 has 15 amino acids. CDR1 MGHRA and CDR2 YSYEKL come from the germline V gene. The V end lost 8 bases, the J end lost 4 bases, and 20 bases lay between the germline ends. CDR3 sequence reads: CASSLGAGWATEAFF. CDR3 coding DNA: TGCGCCAGCTCCCTGGGGGCAGGGTGGGCCACTGAAGCTTTCTTT.

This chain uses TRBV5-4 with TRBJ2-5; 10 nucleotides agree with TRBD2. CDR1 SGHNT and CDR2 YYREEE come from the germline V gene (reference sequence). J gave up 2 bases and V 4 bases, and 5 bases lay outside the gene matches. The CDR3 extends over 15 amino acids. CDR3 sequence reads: CASSGGLASQETQYF. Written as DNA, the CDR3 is TGTGCCAGCAGCGGGGGACTAGCGAGTCAAGAGACCCAGTACTTC.

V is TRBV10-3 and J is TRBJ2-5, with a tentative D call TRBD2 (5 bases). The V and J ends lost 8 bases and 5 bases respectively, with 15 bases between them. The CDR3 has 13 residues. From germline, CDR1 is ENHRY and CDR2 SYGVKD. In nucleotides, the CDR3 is TGTGCCATCGGGAGTCGTGCTGAGGAGACCCAGTACTTC. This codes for CAIGSRAEETQYF.

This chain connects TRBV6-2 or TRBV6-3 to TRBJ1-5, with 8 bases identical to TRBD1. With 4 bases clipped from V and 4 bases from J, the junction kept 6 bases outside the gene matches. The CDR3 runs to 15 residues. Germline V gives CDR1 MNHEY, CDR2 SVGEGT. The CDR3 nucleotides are TGTGCCAGCAGTTCCACAGGGGGGAAGAATCAGCCCCAGCATTTT. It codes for CASSSTGGKNQPQHF.

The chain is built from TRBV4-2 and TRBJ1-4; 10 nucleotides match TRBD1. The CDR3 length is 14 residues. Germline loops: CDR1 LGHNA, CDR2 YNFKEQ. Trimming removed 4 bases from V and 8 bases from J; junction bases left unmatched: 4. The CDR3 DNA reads TGTGCCAGCAGCCGGGGACAGGGGTACGAAAAACTGTTTTTT. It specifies CASSRGQGYEKLFF.

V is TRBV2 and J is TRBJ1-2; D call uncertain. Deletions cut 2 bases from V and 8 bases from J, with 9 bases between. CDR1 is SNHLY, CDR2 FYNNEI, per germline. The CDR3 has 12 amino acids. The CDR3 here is CASSERAGGYTF. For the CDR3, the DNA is TGTGCCAGCAGTGAAAGGGCGGGAGGCTACACCTTC.

In DNA form, the CDR3 reads TGTGCCAGCAGTCCCGGCATCGGGACAGGGGTTTACTATGGCTACACCTTC. This encodes CASSPGIGTGVYYGYTF. The chain joins TRBV28 to TRBJ1-2, with 10 bases fitting TRBD1. The germline gives CDR1 MDHEN, CDR2 SYDVKM. The CDR3 is 17 amino acids. The J segment lost 3 bases and the V segment lost 5 bases, leaving 12 bases of the junction unmatched.

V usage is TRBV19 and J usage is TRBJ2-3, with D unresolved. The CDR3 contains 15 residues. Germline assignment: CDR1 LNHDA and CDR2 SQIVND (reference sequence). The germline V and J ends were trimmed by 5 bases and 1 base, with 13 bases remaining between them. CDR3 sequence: CASSPYRPGTDTQYF. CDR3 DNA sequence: TGTGCCAGTAGTCCCTACCGCCCAGGCACAGATACGCAGTATTTT. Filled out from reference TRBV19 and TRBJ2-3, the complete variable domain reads DGGITQSPKYLFRKEGQNVTLSCEQNLNHDAMYWYRQDPGQGLRLIYYSQIVNDFQKGDIAEGYSVSREKKESFPLTVTSAQKNPTAFYLCASSPYRPGTDTQYFGPGTRLTVL.

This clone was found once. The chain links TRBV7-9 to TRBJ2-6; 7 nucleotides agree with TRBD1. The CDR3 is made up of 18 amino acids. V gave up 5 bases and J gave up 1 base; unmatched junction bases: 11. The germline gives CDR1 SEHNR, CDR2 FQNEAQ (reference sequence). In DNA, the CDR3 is TGTGCCAGCAGCCATTCAGACAGGGATGTATCTGGGGCCAACGTCCTGACTTTC. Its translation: CASSHSDRDVSGANVLTF.

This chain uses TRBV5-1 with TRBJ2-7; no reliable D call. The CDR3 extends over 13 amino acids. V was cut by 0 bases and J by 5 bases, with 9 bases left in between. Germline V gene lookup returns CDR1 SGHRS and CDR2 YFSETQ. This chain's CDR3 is CASSLGSTDEQYF. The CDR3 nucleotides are TGCGCCAGCAGCTTGGGCAGTACTGACGAGCAGTACTTC.

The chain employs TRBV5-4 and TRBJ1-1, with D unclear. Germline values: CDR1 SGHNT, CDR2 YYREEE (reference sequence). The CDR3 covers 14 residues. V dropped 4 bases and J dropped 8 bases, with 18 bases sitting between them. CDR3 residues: CASSPGRPSPEAFF. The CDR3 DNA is TGTGCCAGCAGCCCCGGACGACCCAGCCCCGAAGCTTTCTTT.

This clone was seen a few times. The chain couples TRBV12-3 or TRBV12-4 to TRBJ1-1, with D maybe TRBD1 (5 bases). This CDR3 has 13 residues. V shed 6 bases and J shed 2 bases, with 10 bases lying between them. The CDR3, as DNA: TGTGCCAGCAGCGGGACCGACAACACTGAAGCTTTCTTT. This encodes CASSGTDNTEAFF.

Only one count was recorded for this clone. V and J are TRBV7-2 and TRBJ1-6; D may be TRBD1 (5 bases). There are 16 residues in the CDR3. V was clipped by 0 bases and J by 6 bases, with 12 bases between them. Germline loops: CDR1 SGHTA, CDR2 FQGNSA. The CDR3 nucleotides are TGTGCCAGCAGCTTAGCGGGGGGGAGGGGTAATTCACCCCTCCACTTT. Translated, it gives CASSLAGGRGNSPLHF.

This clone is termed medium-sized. CDR3 loop: CASSLGGRENTGELFF. Here the CDR3 DNA reads TGTGCCAGCAGCTTAGGGGGGAGGGAGAACACCGGGGAGCTGTTTTTT. V usage is TRBV7-3 and J usage is TRBJ2-2; 7 bases map to TRBD2. V shed 2 bases, J shed 1 base, and the junction held 4 bases outside the gene matches. The CDR3 extends over 16 amino acids. The germline V gene has CDR1 SGHTA and CDR2 FQGTGA.

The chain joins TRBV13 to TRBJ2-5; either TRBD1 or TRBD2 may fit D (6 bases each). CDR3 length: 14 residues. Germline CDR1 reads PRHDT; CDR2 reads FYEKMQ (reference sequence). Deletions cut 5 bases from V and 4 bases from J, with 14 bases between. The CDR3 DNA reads TGTGCCAGCAGCCCCCGGAGGGGGACAGAGACCCAGTACTTC. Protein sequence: CASSPRRGTETQYF.

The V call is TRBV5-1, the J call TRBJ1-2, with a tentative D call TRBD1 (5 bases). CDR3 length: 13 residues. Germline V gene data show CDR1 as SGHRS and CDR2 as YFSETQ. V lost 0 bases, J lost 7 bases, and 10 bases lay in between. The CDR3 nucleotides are TGCGCCAGCAGCTTGGCTGCAGGGAGTGGCTACACCTTC. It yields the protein CASSLAAGSGYTF.

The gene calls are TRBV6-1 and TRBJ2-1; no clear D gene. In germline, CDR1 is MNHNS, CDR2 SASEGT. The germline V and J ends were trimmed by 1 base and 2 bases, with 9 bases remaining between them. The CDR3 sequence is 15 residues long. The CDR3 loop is CASSEDLDAYNEQFF. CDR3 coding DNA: TGTGCCAGCAGTGAAGACCTCGATGCCTACAATGAGCAGTTCTTC.

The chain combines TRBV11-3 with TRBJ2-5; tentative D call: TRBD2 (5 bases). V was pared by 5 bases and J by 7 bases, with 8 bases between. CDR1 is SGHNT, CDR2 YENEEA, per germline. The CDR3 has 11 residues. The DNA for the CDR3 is TGTGCCAGCAGCCAAGGAGGGACCCAGTACTTC. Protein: CASSQGGTQYF.